This T cell receptor beta chain was sequenced during a study of sequential checkpoint blockade in melanoma. Study-level information: First-line arms were nivolumab then ipilimumab, or the reverse, randomized 1:1. Each arm's sequence ended with maintenance nivolumab.

Sequenced by immunoSEQ multiplex PCR; TCRdb stores in-frame clones only, minus some. The sample lists over 25,000 clones, 70% to 80% occurring once. The sample's treatment: randomized to nivolumab then ipilimumab (arm A) or the reverse (arm B). Sorted cells were live CD3+CD8+, lacking CD19 and CD56, from PBMCs. This CDR3 has 14 amino acids. Germline lookup yields CDR1 MGHRA and CDR2 YSYEKL. V lost 0 bases and J lost 1, with 7 bases in between. This chain connects TRBV4-1 to TRBJ2-7, with D perhaps matching TRBD2 (5 bases). Specimen: CD8+ T cells sorted from blood (inferred from file names), collected from a patient given nivolumab and ipilimumab in sequence. This receptor was taken from a human donor with melanoma. The CDR3 spells CASSQELGSYEQYF. The CDR3, as DNA: TGCGCCAGCAGCCAAGAACTAGGGTCCTACGAGCAGTACTTC.